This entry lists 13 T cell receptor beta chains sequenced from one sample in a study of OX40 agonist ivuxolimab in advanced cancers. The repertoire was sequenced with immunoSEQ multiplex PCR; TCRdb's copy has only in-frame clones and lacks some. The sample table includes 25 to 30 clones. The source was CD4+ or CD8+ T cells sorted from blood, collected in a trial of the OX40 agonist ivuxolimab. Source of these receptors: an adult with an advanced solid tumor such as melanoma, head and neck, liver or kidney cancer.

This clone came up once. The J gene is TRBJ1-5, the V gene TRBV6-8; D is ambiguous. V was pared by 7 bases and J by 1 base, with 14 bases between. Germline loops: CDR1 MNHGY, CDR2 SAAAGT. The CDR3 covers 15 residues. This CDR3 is CASIPLYSSNQPQHF. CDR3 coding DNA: TGTGCCAGCATTCCCCTTTATTCCAGCAATCAGCCCCAGCATTTT.

This chain's CDR3 is CASDWGLNTEAFF. CDR3 DNA: TGTGCCTCGGATTGGGGGTTGAACACTGAAGCTTTCTTT. This sequence joins TRBV30 and TRBJ1-1; D might be TRBD1 (5 bases). Trimming cost V 7 bases and J 0 bases, with 12 bases left between them. Germline V gene data show CDR1 as GTSNPN and CDR2 as SVGIG (reference sequence). There are 13 residues in the CDR3.

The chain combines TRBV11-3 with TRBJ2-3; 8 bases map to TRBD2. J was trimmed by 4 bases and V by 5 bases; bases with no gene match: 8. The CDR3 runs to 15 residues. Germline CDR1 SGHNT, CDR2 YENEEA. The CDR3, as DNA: TGTGCCAGCAGCCCGAGCGGGAGTGTACCAGATACGCAGTATTTT. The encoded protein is CASSPSGSVPDTQYF.

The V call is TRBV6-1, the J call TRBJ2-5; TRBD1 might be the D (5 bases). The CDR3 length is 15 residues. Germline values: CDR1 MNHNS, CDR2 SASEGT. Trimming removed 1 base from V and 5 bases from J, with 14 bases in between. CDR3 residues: CASSEELGRFETQYF. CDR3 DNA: TGTGCCAGCAGTGAAGAACTGGGGCGGTTCGAGACCCAGTACTTC.

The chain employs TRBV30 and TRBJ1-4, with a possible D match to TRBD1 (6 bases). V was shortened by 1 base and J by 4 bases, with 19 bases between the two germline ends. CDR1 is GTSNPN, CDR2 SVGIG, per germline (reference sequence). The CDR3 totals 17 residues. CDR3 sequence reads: CAWSAPPLGGGNEKLFF. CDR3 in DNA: TGTGCCTGGAGTGCCCCACCGTTAGGGGGGGGTAATGAAAAACTGTTTTTT. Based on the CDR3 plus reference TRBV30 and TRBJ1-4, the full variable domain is SQTIHQWPATLVQPVGSPLSLECTVEGTSNPNLYWYRQAAGRGLQLLFYSVGIGQISSEVPQNLSASRPQDRQFILSSKKLLLSDSGFYLCAWSAPPLGGGNEKLFFGSGTQLSVL.

The CDR3 loop is CASSYGQASLYNEQFF. CDR3 DNA: TGTGCCAGCAGCTATGGACAGGCGTCGCTGTACAATGAGCAGTTCTTC. The chain carries TRBV7-5 and TRBJ2-1; the table assigns TRBD1, which was not confirmed against the DNA. TRBV7-5 is annotated as a pseudogene. The CDR3 loop spans 16 amino acids.

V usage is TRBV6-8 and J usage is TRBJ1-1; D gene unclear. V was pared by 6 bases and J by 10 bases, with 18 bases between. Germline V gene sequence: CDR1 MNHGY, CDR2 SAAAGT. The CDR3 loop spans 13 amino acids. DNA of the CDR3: TGTGCCAGCAGGTTCAACAGAGAATGGGGAGCTTTCTTT. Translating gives CASRFNREWGAFF.

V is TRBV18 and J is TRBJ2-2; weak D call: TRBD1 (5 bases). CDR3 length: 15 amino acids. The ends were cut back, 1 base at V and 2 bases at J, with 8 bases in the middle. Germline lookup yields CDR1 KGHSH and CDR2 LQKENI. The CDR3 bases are TGTGCCAGCTCACCACTGGACATTAACACCGGGGAGCTGTTTTTT. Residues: CASSPLDINTGELFF.

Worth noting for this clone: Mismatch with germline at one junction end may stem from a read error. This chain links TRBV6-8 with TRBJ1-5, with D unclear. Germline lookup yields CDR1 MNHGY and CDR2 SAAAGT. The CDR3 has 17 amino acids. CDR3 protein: CASSDSRVPYSNQPQHF. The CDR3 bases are TGTGCCAGCAGTGACTCTAGGGTCCCTTATAGCAATCAGCCCCAGCATTTT.

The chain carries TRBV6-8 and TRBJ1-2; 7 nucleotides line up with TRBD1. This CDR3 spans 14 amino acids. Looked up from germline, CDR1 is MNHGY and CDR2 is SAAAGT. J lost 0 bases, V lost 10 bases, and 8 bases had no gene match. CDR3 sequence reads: CAIYKDRTNYGYTF. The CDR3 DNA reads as TGTGCCATCTACAAGGACAGGACTAACTATGGCTACACCTTC.

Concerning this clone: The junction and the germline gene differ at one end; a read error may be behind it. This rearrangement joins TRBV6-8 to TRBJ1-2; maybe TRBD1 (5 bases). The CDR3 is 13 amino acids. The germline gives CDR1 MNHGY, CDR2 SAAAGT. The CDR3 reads CAISVGPGGDYTF. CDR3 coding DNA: TGTGCCATCAGTGTAGGACCCGGGGGAGACTACACCTTC.

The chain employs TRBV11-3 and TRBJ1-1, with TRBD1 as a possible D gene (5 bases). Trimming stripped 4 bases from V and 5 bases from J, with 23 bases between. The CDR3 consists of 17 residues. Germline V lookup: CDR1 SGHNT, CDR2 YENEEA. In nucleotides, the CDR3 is TGTGCCAGCAGCTCACGGGACTTCCAATGGGGAAATACTGAAGCTTTCTTT. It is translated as CASSSRDFQWGNTEAFF.

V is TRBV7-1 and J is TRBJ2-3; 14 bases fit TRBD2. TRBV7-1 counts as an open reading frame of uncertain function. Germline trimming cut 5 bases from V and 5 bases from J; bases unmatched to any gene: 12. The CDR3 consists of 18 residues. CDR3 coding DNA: TGTGCCAGCAGCCCCTCGGGACTAGCGGGAGTAGGGGTAGATACGCAGTATTTT. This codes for CASSPSGLAGVGVDTQYF.